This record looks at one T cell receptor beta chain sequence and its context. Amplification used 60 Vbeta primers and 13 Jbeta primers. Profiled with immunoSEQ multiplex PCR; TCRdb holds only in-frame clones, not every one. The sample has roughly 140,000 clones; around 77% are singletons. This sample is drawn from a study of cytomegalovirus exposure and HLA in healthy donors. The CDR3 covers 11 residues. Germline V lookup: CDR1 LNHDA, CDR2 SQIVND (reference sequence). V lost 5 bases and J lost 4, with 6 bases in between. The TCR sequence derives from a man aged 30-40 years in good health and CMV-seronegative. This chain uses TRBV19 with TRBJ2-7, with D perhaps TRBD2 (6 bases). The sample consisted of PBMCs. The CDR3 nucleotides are TGTGCCAGTAGTCGGGGGTACGAGCAGTACTTC. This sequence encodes CASSRGYEQYF.